This TCR beta chain stems from a study of CD8+ T cells in alopecia areata (dated by TCRdb to the late 2010s). Regarding the complete study: Treated patients were enrolled in an open-label pilot trial of oral tofacitinib at 5 to 10 mg twice daily for moderate-to-severe alopecia areata. In both human patients and the C3H/HeJ mouse model, the study applied high-throughput TCRbeta sequencing to look at T cell clonal expansion in alopecia areata. In treated patients, disease severity was measured using the SALT score, which gives the percentage of scalp surface area affected. Amplification of TCRbeta CDR3 regions was done by immunoSEQ multiplex PCR using 35 Vbeta forward primers and 13 Jbeta reverse primers. RNA came from the PAXgene miRNA kit for fixed scalp, the miRNeasy kit for PBMCs, and the RNeasy kit for mouse skin. Patients stayed on tofacitinib for 6 to 18 months and then had 6 months of follow-up off drug so that delayed response and recurrence could be assessed. Biopsies were taken from tofacitinib-treated patients at baseline and at 4 and 24 weeks of treatment, and a later scalp biopsy was taken in several of the tofacitinib-treated patients. Clonality in the scalp was compared among normal scalp (n=4), patchy alopecia areata scalp (n=8), and alopecia totalis/universalis scalp (n=8). In humans, TCRbeta sequencing was performed on scalp tissue and on sorted CD4+ and CD8+ peripheral blood T cells from healthy controls and from patients with patchy or totalis/universalis alopecia areata.

The library came from the immunoSEQ multiplex PCR assay. RNA was extracted from all samples and reverse transcribed into cDNA, which served as template for TCR sequencing. First-strand cDNA was synthesized using SuperScript III with a 2:1 mix of oligo-dT and random hexamers. Amplification bias was assessed with a synthetic immune receptor repertoire, and residual bias was removed computationally. The study's processing was this. After raw reads were preprocessed to remove errors, the CDR3 was defined following IMGT conventions as running from the conserved cysteine to phenylalanine. Clonality was computed as 1 minus the Shannon entropy, with the entropy normalized by log2 of the number of productive unique TCRs. Whether scalp clones were CD4 or CD8 was inferred by matching scalp TCRbeta sequences against CD4 and CD8 repertoires sorted from blood. The table comes from immuneACCESS by way of TCRdb, which keeps in-frame sequences with V and J called. Part of the clones is missing from these tables; in studies checked, under half for an unresolved V gene and the rest for unknown reasons. Clonal size and the V and J genes are those of that table, whereas D and trimming came from the DNA. The sample has 150,000 to 200,000 clones on record, approximately 53% of them singletons. Of the sample, 9.5% to 14% is held by the ten largest clones.

In its sample, this clone was seen a few times. This receptor's antigen is unknown. No base qualities exist here, and no much larger clone lies one base off it. According to the study, the label for this sample's time point signals: roughly 26 weeks on oral tofacitinib. Interpreted using the paper, the treatment or condition label stands for: oral pan-JAK inhibitor, 5-10 mg twice daily. Lesional scalp punch biopsies and peripheral blood were collected from alopecia areata patients. After PBMCs were isolated by density centrifugation and stained for CD3, CD4 and CD8, a FACSAria was used to sort CD4+ and CD8+ T cells. The paper as a whole reports these results and caveats: The treated cohort was small, with a single nonresponder, so links between baseline CD8+ expansion and response need larger studies. Shared TCR sequences between patients were less evident than in mice, which may be partly attributable to HLA diversity in the patient population. Higher clonality and more expanded CD8+ clones were observed in lesional scalp than in normal scalp, particularly in alopecia totalis/universalis, a finding suggestive of antigenic drive. Scalp TCR repertoire analysis is complicated because resident alphabeta T cells in normal human skin are also sequenced, whereas mouse skin is dominated by gammadelta T cells. Many expanded lesional clones persisted in scalp and blood during tofacitinib treatment, which may partly explain relapse after stopping treatment. Tofacitinib significantly lowered scalp clonality and the number of expanded CD8+ clones among the top 100 scalp clones.

For CDR1 and CDR2, the germline V gene (reference sequence) lists SGHKS and YYEKEE. From its cysteine to its phenylalanine, the CDR3 spans 17 amino acids. Left in the record is the CDR3 DNA by itself, 51 bases read in frame from the first base. Trimming removed 2 bases from V and 1 base from J, leaving 18 bases between the germline ends. This chain is built from TRBV5-5 and TRBJ1-1, with no confident D gene call. The sequence was obtained from a human donor with alopecia areata. This material consisted of CD8+ T cells sorted from blood, taken at week 24, from a patient treated with tofacitinib. The bases are TGTGCCAGCAGCTTATTTGCGCGGGCCACCGAGAACACTGAAGCTTTCTTT. Translated, this is CASSLFARATENTEAFF.